The T cell receptor (beta chain) under discussion was sequenced for a study of T-cell reconstitution after alpha-beta-depleted transplantation in children. Study results and caveats: Several hundred expanded graft clones reportedly gave rise to the alpha-beta T cells present about two months after transplant. It was newly produced T cells that mostly accounted for T-cell counts and diversity one year after transplant. Recipient T cells and thymic progenitors that survived were the source of the high TCRbeta diversity seen at day 60 in some patients.

Concerning this clonotype: Antigen unknown.

A TCRbeta library incorporating unique molecular identifiers was prepared. MiXCR, run by TCRdb on the PCR reads, gives a single entry per CDR3 protein. The table records a few hundred thousand distinct CDR3 sequences, about 45% of them present only once. CDR1 is ENHRY and CDR2 is SYGVKD in the germline V gene. The length of the CDR3 is 15 residues. With V trimmed by 2 bases and J by 4 bases, 5 bases remained unmatched. The chain has TRBV10-3 and TRBJ2-3; 8 bases fit TRBD1. This TCR derives from a girl aged 2-10 years with aplastic anemia, due to receive a stem cell transplant. Sequencing used PBMCs, obtained before TCRalphabeta/CD19-depleted stem cell transplant. The CDR3 loop reads CAISEPDRGADTQYF. Here the CDR3 DNA reads TGTGCCATCAGTGAGCCCGACAGGGGAGCAGATACGCAGTATTTT.